Described below is a single T cell receptor beta chain sequence and its context. What it binds is not known. CDR3 length: 15 residues. The germline CDR1 and CDR2 sequences are MNHNS and SASEGT. The trim removed 3 bases at V and 2 bases at J, leaving 4 bases unmatched. The data are from a study of T-cell memory formation after mild COVID-19. At the level of the study: Largely donor-specific TCR clusters were found. Study-wide points: Those CD4+ clones that contracted were mainly in CM and EM (CD8+ ones in EMRA). The appearance of some responding clones in pre-infection memory suggested that cross-reactive memory joined.

Using its own MiXCR run on the 5' RACE reads, TCRdb lists one record per CDR3 protein. The sample lists roughly 320,000 distinct CDR3 sequences, 25% to 30% occurring once. The chain carries TRBV6-1 and TRBJ2-5; 9 bases line up with TRBD2. The material sequenced was PBMCs or a T cell subset sorted from them (not recorded which). The sequence derives from an adult woman who had mild COVID-19 (a few samples of this study predate the infection). Cell type and time point are not known. The CDR3: CASSDSGGRQETQYF. The CDR3 coding sequence is TGTGCCAGCAGTGACAGCGGGGGGCGTCAAGAGACCCAGTACTTC.